This TCR beta chain stems from a study of shared clonotypes between healthy human individuals. Naive-designated CD8 cells lacked CD45RO, were positively enriched for CCR7, and omitted terminally differentiated effector memory CD45RA+ cells. The donors were adults (healthy and HIV-negative) with no recent acute infections or vaccinations. The junction had 6 bases not matched to a gene; V was cut back by 4 bases and J by 3 bases. The CDR3 has 15 amino acids. Germline loops: CDR1 SGHDT, CDR2 YYEEEE. Profiled with immunoSEQ multiplex PCR; TCRdb holds only in-frame clones, not every one. The table includes more than 2 million clones, over 85% detected once.

The sequence derives from a man between 18 and 29 years old in good health. V usage is TRBV5-6 and J usage is TRBJ2-7, with 11 bases fitting TRBD1. Input material: naive CD8+ T cells sorted from blood. The CDR3 DNA follows: TGTGCCAGCAGCGGACAGGGGGCCTACCTCTACGAGCAGTACTTC. This gives the protein CASSGQGAYLYEQYF.